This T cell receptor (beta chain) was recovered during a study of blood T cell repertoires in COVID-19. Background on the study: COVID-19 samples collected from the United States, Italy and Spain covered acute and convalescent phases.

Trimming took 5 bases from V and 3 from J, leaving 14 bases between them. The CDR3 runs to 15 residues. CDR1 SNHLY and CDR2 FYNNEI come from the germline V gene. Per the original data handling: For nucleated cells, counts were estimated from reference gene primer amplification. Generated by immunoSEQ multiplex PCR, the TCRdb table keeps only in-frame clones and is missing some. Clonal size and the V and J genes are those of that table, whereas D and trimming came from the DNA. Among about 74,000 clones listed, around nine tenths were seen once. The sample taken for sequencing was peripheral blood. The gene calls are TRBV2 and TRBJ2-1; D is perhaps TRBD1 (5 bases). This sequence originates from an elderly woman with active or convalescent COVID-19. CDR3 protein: CASSLESTDYNEQFF. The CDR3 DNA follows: TGTGCCAGCAGTCTAGAGTCGACAGACTACAATGAGCAGTTCTTC.